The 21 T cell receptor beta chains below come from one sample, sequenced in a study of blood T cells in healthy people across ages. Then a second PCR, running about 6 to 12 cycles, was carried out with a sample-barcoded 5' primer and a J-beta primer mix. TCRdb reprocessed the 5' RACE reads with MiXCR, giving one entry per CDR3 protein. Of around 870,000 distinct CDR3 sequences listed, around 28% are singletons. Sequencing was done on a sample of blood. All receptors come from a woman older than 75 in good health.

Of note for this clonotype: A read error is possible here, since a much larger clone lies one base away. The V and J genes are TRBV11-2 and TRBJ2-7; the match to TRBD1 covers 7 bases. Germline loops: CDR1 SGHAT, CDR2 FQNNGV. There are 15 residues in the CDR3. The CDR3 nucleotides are TGTGCCAACAGCTCCAGGACAGGACGGTACGGCGAGCAGTACTTC. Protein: CANSSRTGRYGEQYF.

The CDR3 DNA is TGTGCCAGCACCCAGACAGTGAACACTGAAGCTTTCTTT. Residues: CASTQTVNTEAFF. V gene TRBV3-1 combines with J gene TRBJ1-1; a possible D gene is TRBD1 (5 bases). CDR1 is LGHDT, CDR2 YNNKEL, per germline (reference sequence). V lost 7 bases and J 0 bases, leaving 9 bases between the germline ends. The CDR3 is made up of 13 amino acids. Variable domain in full (rest from reference TRBV3-1 and TRBJ1-1): DTAVSQTPKYLVTQMGNDKSIKCEQNLGHDTMYWYKQDSKKFLKIMFSYNNKELIINETVPNRFSPKSPDKAHLNLHINSLELGDSAVYFCASTQTVNTEAFFGQGTRLTVV.

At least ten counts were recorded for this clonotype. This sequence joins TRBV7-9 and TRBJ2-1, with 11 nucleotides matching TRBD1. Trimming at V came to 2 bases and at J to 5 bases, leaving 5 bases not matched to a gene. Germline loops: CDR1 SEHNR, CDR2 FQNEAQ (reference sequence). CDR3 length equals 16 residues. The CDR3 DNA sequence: TGTGCCAGCAGCTTACCTGTGGGACAGGGGGACAATGAGCAGTTCTTC. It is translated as CASSLPVGQGDNEQFF.

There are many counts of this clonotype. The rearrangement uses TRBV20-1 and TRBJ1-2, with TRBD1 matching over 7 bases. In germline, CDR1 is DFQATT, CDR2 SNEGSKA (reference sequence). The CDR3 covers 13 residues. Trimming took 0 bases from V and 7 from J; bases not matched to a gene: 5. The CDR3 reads CSARDDRVSGYTF. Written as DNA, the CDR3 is TGCAGTGCTAGAGACGACAGGGTCTCTGGCTACACCTTC.

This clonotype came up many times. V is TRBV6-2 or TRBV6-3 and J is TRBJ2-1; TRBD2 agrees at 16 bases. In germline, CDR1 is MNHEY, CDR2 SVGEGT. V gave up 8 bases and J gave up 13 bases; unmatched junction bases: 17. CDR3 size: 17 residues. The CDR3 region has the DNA TGTGCCAGCGCCTCACTTCCCGGGACTAGCGGGGGGGCCAAACAGTTCTTC. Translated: CASASLPGTSGGAKQFF.

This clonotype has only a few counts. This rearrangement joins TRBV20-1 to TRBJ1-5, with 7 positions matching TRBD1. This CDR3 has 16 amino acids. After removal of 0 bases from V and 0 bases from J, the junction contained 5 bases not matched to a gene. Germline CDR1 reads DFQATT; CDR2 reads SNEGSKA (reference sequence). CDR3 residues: CSARDRGGYSNQPQHF. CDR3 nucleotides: TGCAGTGCTAGAGACAGGGGGGGATATAGCAATCAGCCCCAGCATTTT.

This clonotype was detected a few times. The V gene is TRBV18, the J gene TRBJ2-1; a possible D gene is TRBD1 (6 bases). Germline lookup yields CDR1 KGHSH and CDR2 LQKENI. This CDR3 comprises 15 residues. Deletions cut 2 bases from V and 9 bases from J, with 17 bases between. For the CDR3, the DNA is TGTGCCAGCTCACCAGGTCAGGGGTTGGGCGGTGAGCAGTTCTTC. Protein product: CASSPGQGLGGEQFF.

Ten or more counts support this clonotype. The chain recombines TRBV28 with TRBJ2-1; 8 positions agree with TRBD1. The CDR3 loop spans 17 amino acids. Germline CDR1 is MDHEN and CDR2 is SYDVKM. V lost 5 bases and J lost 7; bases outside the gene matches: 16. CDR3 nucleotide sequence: TGTGCCAGCAGTCCCAAGCTCGCCAGGGGGCGTGGGAATGAGCAGTTCTTC. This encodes CASSPKLARGRGNEQFF. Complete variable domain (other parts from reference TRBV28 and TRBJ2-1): DVKVTQSSRYLVKRTGEKVFLECVQDMDHENMFWYRQDPGLGLRLIYFSYDVKMKEKGDIPEGYSVSREKKERFSLILESASTNQTSMYLCASSPKLARGRGNEQFFGPGTRLTVL.

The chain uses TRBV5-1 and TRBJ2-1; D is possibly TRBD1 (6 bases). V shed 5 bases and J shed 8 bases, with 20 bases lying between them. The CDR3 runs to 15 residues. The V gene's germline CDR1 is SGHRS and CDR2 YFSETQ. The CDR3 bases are TGCGCCAGCAGTTCTAAGGCACAGGGCCCCGATGAGCAGTTCTTC. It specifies CASSSKAQGPDEQFF.

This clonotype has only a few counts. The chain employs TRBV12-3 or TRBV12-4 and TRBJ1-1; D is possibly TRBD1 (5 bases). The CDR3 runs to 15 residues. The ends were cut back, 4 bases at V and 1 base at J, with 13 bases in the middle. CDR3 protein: CASSSLQATNTEAFF. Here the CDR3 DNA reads TGTGCCAGCAGTTCATTACAGGCTACGAACACTGAAGCTTTCTTT.

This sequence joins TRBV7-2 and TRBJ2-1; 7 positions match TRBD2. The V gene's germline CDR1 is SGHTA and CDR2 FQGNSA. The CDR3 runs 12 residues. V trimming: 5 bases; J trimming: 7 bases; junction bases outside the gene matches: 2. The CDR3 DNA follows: TGTGCCAGCAGCCGGACTAGGAATGAGCAGTTCTTC. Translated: CASSRTRNEQFF.

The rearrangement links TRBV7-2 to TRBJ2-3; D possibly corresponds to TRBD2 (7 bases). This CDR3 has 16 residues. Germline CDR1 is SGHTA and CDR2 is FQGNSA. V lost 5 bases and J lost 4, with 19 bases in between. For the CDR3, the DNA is TGTGCCAGCAGCCCCTGTGGGGGCGCGGGGGCAGATACGCAGTATTTT. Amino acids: CASSPCGGAGADTQYF.

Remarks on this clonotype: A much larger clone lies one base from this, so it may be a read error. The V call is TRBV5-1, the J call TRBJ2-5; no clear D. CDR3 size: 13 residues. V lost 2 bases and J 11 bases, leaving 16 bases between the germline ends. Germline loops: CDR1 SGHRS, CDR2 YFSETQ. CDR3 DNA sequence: TGCGCCAGCAGCTTCGACCTTACCTATGAGCAGTACTTC. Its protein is CASSFDLTYEQYF.

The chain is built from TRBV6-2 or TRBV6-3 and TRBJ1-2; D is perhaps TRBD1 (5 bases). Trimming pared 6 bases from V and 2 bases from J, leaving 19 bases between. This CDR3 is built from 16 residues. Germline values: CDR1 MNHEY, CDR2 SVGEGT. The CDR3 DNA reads TGTGCCAGCAGCAGAGACGACAGATACACCAACTATGGCTACACCTTC. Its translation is CASSRDDRYTNYGYTF.

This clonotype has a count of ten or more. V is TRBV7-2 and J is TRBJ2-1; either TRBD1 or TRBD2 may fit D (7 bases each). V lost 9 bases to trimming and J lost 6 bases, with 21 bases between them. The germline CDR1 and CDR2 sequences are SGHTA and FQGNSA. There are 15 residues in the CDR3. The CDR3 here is CASGRGGTVRNEQFF. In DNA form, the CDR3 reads TGTGCCAGTGGGAGGGGCGGGACAGTTCGCAATGAGCAGTTCTTC.

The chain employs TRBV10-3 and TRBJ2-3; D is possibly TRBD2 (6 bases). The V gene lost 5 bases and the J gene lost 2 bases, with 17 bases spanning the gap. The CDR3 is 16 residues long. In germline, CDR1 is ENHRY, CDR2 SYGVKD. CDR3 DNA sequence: TGTGCCATCAGTCTGGATATAGCGGAATCCACAGATACGCAGTATTTT. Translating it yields CAISLDIAESTDTQYF.

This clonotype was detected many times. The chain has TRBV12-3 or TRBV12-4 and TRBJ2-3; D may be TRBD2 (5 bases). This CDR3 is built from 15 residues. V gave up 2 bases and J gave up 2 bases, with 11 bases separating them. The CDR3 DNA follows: TGTGCCAGCAGTTTAATAGGACTTGCCACAGATACGCAGTATTTT. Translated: CASSLIGLATDTQYF.

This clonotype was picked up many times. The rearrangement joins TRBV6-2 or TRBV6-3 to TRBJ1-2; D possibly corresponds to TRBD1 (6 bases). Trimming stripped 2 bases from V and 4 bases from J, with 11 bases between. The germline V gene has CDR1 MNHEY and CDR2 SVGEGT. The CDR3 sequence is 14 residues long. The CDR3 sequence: CASSYVDSLYGYTF. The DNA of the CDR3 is TGTGCCAGCAGTTACGTGGACAGCCTCTATGGCTACACCTTC.

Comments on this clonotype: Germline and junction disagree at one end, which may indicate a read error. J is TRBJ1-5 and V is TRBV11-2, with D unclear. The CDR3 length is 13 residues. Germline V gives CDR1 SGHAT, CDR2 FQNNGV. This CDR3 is CAGSLDIRQPQHF. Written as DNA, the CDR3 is TGTGCCGGCAGCTTAGATATCCGTCAGCCCCAGCATTTT.

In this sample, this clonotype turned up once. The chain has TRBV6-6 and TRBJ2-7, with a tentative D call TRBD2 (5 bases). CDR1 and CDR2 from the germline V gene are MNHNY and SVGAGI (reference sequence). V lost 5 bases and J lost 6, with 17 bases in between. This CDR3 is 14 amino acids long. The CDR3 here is CASSPPGRTGEQYF. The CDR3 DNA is TGTGCCAGCAGTCCGCCGGGTCGGACTGGCGAGCAGTACTTC.

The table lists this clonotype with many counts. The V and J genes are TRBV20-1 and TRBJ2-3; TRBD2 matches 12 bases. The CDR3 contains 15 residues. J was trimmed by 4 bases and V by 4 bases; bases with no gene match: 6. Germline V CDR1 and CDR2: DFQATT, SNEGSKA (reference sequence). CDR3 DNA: TGCAGTGCTAATGGACTAGCGGGGAGGCCAGATACGCAGTATTTT. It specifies CSANGLAGRPDTQYF.